This note documents a single T cell receptor beta chain sequence. No antigen is known for it. The data derive from a study of cytomegalovirus exposure and HLA in healthy donors. The study, taken as a whole, reports: Whilst most TCR sequences proved rare, a subset of public TCRs occurred across many donors. The study listed approximately 160 cytomegalovirus-associated TCR beta chains.

The PCR ran on 60 Vbeta and 13 Jbeta primers. The authors' processing: Unique TCR beta chains numbered around 80 million in a later analysis, with roughly 10 million shared. The method was immunoSEQ multiplex PCR; TCRdb's version includes in-frame clones alone and lacks a portion of them. The DNA was the basis for D and trimming; V, J and clone size are from that table. The repertoire holds tens of thousands of clones, with roughly 66% as singletons. CDR1 SGHRS and CDR2 YFSETQ come from the germline V gene. Unmatched junction bases numbered 5, after V lost 4 bases and J lost 4 bases. This CDR3 contains 14 residues.

The J gene is TRBJ2-5, the V gene TRBV5-1; 9 nucleotides line up with TRBD1. Sequencing was done on a sample of PBMCs. This TCR derives from a woman between 50 and 59 years old in good health and CMV-seronegative. CDR3 sequence reads: CASSATGGLETQYF. CDR3 sequence (DNA): TGCGCCAGCAGCGCTACAGGGGGCCTAGAGACCCAGTACTTC.